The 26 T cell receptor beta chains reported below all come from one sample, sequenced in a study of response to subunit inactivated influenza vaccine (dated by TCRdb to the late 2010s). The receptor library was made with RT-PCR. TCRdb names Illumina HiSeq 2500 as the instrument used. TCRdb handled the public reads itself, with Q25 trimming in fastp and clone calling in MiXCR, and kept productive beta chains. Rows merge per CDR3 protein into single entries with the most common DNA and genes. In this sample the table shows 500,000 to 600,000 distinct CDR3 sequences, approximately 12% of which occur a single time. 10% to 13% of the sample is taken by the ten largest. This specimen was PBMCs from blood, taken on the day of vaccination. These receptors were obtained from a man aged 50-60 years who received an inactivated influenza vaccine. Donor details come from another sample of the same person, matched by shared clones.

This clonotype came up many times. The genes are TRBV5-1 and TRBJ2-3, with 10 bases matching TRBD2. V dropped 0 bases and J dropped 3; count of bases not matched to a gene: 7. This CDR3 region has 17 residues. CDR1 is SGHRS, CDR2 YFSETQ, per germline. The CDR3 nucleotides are TGCGCCAGCAGCTTGGGGAGTTCTAGCGGGGGAACAGATACGCAGTATTTT. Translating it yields CASSLGSSSGGTDTQYF. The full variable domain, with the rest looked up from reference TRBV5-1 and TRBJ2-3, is KAGVTQTPRYLIKTRGQQVTLSCSPISGHRSVSWYQQTPGQGLQFLFEYFSETQRNKGNFPGRFSGRQFSNSRSEMNVSTLELGDSALYLCASSLGSSSGGTDTQYFGPGTRLTVL.

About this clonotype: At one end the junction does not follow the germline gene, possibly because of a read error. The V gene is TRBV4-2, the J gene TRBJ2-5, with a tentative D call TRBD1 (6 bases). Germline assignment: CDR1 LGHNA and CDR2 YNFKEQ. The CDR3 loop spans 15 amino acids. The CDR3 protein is CASIQGTTGMETQYF. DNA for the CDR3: TGTGCCAGCATCCAAGGTACAACAGGGATGGAGACCCAGTACTTC.

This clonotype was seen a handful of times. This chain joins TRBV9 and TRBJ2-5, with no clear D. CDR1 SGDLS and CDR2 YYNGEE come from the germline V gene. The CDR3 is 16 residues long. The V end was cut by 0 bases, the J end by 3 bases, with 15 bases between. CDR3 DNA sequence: TGTGCCAGCAGCGTAGGATTTGGGTCGCGTAAAGAGACCCAGTACTTC. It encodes CASSVGFGSRKETQYF.

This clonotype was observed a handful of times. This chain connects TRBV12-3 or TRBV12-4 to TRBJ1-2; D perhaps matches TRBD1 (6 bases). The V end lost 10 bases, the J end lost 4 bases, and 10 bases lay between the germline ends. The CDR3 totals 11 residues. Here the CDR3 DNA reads TGTGCCAACGGGGGGCCCTATGGCTACACCTTC. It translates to CANGGPYGYTF.

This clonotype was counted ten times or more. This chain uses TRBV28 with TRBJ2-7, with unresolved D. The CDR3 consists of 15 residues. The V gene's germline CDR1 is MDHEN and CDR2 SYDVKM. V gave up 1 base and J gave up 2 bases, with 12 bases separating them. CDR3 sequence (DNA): TGTGCCAGCAGTTTATTCCGGGCTACCGCCTACGAGCAGTACTTC. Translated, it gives CASSLFRATAYEQYF. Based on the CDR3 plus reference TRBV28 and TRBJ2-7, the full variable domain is DVKVTQSSRYLVKRTGEKVFLECVQDMDHENMFWYRQDPGLGLRLIYFSYDVKMKEKGDIPEGYSVSREKKERFSLILESASTNQTSMYLCASSLFRATAYEQYFGPGTRLTVT.

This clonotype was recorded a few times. CDR3 residues: CASSIPTSRETQYF. The CDR3 bases are TGTGCCAGCAGTATCCCGACTAGCCGGGAGACCCAGTACTTC. This chain connects TRBV12-3 or TRBV12-4 to TRBJ2-5; 7 bases are shared with TRBD2. The trim removed 5 bases at V and 5 bases at J, leaving 8 bases unmatched. The CDR3 sequence is 14 residues long.

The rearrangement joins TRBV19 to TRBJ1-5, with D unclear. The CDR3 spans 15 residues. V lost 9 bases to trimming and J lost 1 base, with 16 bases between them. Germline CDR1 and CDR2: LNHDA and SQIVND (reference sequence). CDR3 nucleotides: TGTGCCAGCTCGGACGTCAACGGGAGCAATCAGCCCCAGCATTTT. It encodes CASSDVNGSNQPQHF.

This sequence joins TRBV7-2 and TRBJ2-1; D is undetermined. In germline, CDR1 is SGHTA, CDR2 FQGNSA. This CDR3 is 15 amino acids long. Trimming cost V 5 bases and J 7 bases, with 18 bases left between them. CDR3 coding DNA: TGTGCCAGCAGCCCCGCCGGCGGTCTCGGGAATGAGCAGTTCTTC. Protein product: CASSPAGGLGNEQFF.

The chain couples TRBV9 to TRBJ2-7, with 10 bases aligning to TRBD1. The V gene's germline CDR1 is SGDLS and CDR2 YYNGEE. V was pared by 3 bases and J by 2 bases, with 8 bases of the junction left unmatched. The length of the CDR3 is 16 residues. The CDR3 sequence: CASSAGRDRGTYEQYF. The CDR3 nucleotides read TGTGCCAGCAGCGCGGGCCGGGACAGGGGAACCTACGAGCAGTACTTC.

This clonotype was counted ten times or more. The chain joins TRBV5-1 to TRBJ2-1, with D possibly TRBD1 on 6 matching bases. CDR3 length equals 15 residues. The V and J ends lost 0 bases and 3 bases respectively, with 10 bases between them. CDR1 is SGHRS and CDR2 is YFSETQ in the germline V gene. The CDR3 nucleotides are TGCGCCAGCAGCTTGGAGGGGGTCCACTACAATGAGCAGTTCTTC. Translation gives CASSLEGVHYNEQFF.

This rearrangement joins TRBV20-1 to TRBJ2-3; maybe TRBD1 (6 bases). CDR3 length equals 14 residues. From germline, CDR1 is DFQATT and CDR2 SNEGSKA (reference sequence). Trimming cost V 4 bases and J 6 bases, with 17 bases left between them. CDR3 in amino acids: CSANRALVGDTQYF. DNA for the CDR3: TGCAGTGCTAACAGGGCCCTTGTGGGGGATACGCAGTATTTT.

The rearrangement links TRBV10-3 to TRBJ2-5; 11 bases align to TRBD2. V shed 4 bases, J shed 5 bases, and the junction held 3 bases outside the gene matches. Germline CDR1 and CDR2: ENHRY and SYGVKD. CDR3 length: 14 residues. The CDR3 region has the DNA TGTGCCATCAGTGTACTAGCGGGAGTCGAGACCCAGTACTTC. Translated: CAISVLAGVETQYF.

CDR3 sequence (DNA): TGTGCCACCAGCAGTGGGGTGGGAGCGGGCGGCACAGATACGCAGTATTTT. It yields the protein CATSSGVGAGGTDTQYF. This chain links TRBV15 with TRBJ2-3; D may be TRBD2 (6 bases). V lost 3 bases to trimming and J lost 1 base, with 17 bases between them. The CDR3 has 17 amino acids. The germline CDR1 and CDR2 sequences are LNHNV and YYDKDF (reference sequence).

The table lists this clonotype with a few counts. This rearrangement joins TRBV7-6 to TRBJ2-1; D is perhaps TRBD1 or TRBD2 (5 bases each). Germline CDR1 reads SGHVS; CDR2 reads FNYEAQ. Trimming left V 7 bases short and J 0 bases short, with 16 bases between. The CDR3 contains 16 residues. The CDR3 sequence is CASTASWGISYNEQFF. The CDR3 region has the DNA TGTGCCAGCACCGCCTCTTGGGGGATCTCCTACAATGAGCAGTTCTTC. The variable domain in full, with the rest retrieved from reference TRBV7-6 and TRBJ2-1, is GAGVSQSPRYKVTKRGQDVALRCDPISGHVSLYWYRQALGQGPEFLTYFNYEAQQDKSGLPNDRFSAERPEGSISTLTIQRTEQRDSAMYRCASTASWGISYNEQFFGPGTRLTVL.

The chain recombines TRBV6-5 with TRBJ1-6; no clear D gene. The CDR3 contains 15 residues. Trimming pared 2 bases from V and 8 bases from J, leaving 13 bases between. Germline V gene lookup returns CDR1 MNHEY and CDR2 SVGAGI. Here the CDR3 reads CASSYEWTRDSPLHF. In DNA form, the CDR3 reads TGTGCCAGCAGTTACGAATGGACTAGGGATTCACCCCTCCACTTT.

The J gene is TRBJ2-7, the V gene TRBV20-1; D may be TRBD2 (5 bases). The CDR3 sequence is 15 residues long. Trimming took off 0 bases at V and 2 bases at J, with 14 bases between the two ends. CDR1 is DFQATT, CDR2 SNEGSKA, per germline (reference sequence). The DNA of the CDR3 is TGCAGTGCTAGAGATCCGCGGGCCACCACCTACGAGCAGTACTTC. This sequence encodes CSARDPRATTYEQYF.

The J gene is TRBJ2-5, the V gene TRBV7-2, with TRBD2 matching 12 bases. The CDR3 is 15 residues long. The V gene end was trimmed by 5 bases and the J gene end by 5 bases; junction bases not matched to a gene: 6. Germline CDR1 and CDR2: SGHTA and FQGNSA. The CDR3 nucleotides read TGTGCCAGCAGCCCCCGGACTAGCGGGATGGAGACCCAGTACTTC. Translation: CASSPRTSGMETQYF.

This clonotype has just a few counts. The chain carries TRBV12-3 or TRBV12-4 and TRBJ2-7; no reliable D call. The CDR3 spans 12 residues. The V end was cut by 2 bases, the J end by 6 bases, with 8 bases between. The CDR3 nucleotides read TGTGCCAGCAGTTTAATCCCCAGCGAGCAGTACTTC. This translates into CASSLIPSEQYF.

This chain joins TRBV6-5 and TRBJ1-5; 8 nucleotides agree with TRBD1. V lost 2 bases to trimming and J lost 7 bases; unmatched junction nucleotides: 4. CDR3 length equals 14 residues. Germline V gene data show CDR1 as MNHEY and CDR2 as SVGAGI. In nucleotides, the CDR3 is TGTGCCAGCAGTTACACCGACAGGGGCCAGCCCCAGCATTTT. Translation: CASSYTDRGQPQHF.

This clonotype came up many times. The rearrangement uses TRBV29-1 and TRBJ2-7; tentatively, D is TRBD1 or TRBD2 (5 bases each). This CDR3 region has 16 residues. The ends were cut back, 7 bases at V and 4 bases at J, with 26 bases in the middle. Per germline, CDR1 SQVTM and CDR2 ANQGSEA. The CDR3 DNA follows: TGCAGCGCGAACCCCAACCCTCGGGACCAGCCTTACGAGCAGTACTTC. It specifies CSANPNPRDQPYEQYF.

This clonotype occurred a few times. The CDR3 nucleotides are TGTGCCAGCTCATCCTTATTAGCGGGAGGATCCTACGAGCAGTACTTC. Amino acid sequence: CASSSLLAGGSYEQYF. The V gene is TRBV18, the J gene TRBJ2-7; TRBD2 agrees at 10 bases. The CDR3 is made up of 16 amino acids. CDR1 KGHSH and CDR2 LQKENI come from the germline V gene. V lost 5 bases to trimming and J lost 1 base; unmatched junction nucleotides: 8.

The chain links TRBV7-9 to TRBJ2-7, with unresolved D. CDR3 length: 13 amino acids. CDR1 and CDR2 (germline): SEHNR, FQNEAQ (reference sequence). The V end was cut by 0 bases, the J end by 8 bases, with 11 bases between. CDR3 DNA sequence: TGTGCCAGCAGCTTAGCGGTATCAGCTCAGCAGTACTTC. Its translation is CASSLAVSAQQYF.

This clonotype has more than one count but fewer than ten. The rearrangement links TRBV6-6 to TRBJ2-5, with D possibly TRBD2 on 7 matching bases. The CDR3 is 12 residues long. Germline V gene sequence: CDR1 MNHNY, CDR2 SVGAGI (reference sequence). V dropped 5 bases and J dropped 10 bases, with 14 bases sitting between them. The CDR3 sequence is CASSQGGTIQYF. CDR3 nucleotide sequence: TGTGCCAGCAGTCAAGGGGGGACTATCCAGTACTTC.

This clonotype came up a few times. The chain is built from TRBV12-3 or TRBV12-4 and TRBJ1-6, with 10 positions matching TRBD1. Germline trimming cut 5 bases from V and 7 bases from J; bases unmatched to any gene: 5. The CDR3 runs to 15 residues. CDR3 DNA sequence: TGTGCCAGCAGTAGACAGGGGGCGGGCAATTCACCCCTCCACTTT. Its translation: CASSRQGAGNSPLHF.

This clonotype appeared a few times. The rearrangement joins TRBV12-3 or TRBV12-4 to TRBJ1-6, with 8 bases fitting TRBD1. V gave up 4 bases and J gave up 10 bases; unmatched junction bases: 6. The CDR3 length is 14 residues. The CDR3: CASSSGQGVSPLHF. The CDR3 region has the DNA TGTGCCAGCAGTTCCGGACAGGGCGTCTCACCCCTCCACTTT.

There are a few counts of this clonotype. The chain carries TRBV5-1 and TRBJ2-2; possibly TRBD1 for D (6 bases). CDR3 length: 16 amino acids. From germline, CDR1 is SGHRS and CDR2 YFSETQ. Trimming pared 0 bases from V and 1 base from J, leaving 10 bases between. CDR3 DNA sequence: TGCGCCAGCAGCTTGGCGGTCAGGGGGAACACCGGGGAGCTGTTTTTT. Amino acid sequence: CASSLAVRGNTGELFF.